This paragraph covers one TCR beta chain sequence. Original methodology: Amplification with reference gene primers provided the estimates of nucleated cell counts. Clones were sequenced by immunoSEQ multiplex PCR, and TCRdb holds only the in-frame ones, with some missing. The DNA was the basis for D and trimming; V, J and clone size are from that table. The sample carries about 74,000 clones, 85% to 90% recorded once. The data originate from a study of blood T cell repertoires in COVID-19. Study-level background: Whether acute or convalescent, the COVID-19 samples came from the United States, Italy and Spain. PBMCs, B-cell-depleted T cells, or T cells provided the cDNA or gDNA that made up the material.

Source material: peripheral blood. The clonotype was recovered from a woman of 80 years or more with acute or convalescent COVID-19.

The CDR3 nucleotides are TGTGCCAGCAGTGGGGGACTAGCGGGAGGCCACAATGAGCAGTTCTTC. Translation: CASSGGLAGGHNEQFF. J is TRBJ2-1 and V is TRBV6-1, with 15 bases aligning to TRBD2. This CDR3 comprises 16 residues. V lost 4 bases, J lost 5 bases, and 3 bases stayed unmatched. Germline CDR1 reads MNHNS; CDR2 reads SASEGT.